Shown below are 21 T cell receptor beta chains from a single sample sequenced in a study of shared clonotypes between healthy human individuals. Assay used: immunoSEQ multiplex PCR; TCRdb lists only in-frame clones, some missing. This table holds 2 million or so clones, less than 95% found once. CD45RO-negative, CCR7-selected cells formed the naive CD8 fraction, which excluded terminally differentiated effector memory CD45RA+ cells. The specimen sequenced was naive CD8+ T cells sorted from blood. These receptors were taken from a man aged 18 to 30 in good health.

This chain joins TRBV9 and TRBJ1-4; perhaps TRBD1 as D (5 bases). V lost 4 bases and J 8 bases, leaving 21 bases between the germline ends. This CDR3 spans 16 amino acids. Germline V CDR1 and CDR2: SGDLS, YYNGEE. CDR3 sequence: CASSSSPPGVREKLFF. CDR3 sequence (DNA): TGTGCCAGCAGCTCCTCCCCACCGGGGGTCAGAGAAAAACTGTTTTTT. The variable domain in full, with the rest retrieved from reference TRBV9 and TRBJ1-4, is DSGVTQTPKHLITATGQRVTLRCSPRSGDLSVYWYQQSLDQGLQFLIQYYNGEERAKGNILERFSAQQFPDLHSELNLSSLELGDSALYFCASSSSPPGVREKLFFGSGTQLSVL.

This chain's CDR3 is CASSQMQMGTGELFF. The CDR3 region has the DNA TGTGCCAGCAGCCAAATGCAGATGGGGACCGGGGAGCTGTTTTTT. This chain links TRBV14 with TRBJ2-2; no definite D call. V was clipped by 2 bases and J by 5 bases, with 12 bases between them. Per germline, CDR1 SGHDN and CDR2 FVKESK. The CDR3 length is 15 residues.

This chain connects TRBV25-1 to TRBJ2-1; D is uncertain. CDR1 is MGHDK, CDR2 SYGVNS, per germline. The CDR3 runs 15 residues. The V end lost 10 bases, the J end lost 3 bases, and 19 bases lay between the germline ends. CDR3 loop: CATRFGDSVYNEQFF. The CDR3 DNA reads TGTGCCACCCGATTTGGGGATTCCGTCTACAATGAGCAGTTCTTC.

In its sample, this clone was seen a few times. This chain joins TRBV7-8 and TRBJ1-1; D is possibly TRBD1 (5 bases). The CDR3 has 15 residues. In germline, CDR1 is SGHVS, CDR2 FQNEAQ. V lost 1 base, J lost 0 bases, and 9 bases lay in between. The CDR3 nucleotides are TGTGCCAGCAGCTTAGTGGGAGGGGTGAACACTGAAGCTTTCTTT. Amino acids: CASSLVGGVNTEAFF.

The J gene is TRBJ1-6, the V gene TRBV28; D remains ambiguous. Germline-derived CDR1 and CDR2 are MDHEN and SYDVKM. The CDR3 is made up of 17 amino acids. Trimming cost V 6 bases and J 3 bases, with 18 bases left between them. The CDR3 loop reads CASSSRPLLVYNSPLHF. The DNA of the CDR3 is TGTGCCAGCAGCTCAAGGCCTCTTCTCGTCTATAATTCACCCCTCCACTTT. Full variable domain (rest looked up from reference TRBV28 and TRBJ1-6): DVKVTQSSRYLVKRTGEKVFLECVQDMDHENMFWYRQDPGLGLRLIYFSYDVKMKEKGDIPEGYSVSREKKERFSLILESASTNQTSMYLCASSSRPLLVYNSPLHFGNGTRLTVT.

In DNA form, the CDR3 reads TGTGCCAGCAGTGACTTGGACAGGGGTTACGAGCAGTACTTC. It translates to CASSDLDRGYEQYF. The rearrangement joins TRBV2 to TRBJ2-7; 9 nucleotides line up with TRBD1. Germline V lookup: CDR1 SNHLY, CDR2 FYNNEI. V gave up 3 bases and J gave up 4 bases; unmatched junction bases: 4. CDR3 size: 14 residues.

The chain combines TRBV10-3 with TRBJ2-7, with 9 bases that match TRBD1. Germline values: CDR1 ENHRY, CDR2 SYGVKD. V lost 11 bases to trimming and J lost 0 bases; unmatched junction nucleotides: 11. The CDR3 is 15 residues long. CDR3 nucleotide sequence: TGTGCCGTAGGTTTAAAGGACAGGGGCTCCTACGAGCAGTACTTC. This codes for CAVGLKDRGSYEQYF.

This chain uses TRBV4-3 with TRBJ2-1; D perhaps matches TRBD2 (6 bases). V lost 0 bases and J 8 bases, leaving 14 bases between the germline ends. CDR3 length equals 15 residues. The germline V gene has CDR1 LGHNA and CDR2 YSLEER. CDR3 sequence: CASSQDEGGSYEQFF. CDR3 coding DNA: TGCGCCAGCAGCCAAGATGAGGGAGGCAGCTATGAGCAGTTCTTC.

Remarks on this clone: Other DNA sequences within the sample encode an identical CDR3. Here the CDR3 reads CASSVEAGQETQYF. The CDR3 DNA reads TGTGCCAGCAGCGTAGAGGCAGGCCAAGAGACCCAGTACTTC. This chain uses TRBV9 with TRBJ2-5; D uncertain. Germline V gives CDR1 SGDLS, CDR2 YYNGEE. The CDR3 has 14 amino acids. The germline V and J ends were trimmed by 0 bases and 1 base, with 7 bases remaining between them.

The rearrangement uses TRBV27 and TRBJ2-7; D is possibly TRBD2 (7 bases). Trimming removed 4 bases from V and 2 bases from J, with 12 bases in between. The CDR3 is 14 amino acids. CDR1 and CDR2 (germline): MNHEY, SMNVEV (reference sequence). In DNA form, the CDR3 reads TGTGCCAGCAGTTACGGGGGGCCCACCTACGAGCAGTACTTC. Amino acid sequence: CASSYGGPTYEQYF.

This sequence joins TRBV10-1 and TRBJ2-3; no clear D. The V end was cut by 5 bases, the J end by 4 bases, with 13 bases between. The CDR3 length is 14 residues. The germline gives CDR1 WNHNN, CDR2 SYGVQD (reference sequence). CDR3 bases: TGCGCCAGCAGTACCGGTAATTTGGCAGATACGCAGTATTTT. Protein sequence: CASSTGNLADTQYF.

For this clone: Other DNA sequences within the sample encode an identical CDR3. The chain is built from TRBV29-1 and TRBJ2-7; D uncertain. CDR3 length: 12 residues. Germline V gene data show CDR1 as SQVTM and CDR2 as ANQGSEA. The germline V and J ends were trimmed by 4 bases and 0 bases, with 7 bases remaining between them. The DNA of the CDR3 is TGCAGCGTTGCAGGTATCTCCTACGAGCAGTACTTC. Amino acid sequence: CSVAGISYEQYF.

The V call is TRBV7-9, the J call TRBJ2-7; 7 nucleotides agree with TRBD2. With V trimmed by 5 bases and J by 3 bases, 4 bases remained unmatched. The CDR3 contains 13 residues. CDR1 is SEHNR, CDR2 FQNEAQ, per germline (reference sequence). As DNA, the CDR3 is TGTGCCAGCAGCGCCCGGACTAGCTACGAGCAGTACTTC. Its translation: CASSARTSYEQYF.

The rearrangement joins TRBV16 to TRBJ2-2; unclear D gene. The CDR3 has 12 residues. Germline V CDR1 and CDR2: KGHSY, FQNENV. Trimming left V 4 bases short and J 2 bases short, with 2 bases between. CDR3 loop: CASSPNTGELFF. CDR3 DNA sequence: TGTGCCAGCAGCCCCAACACCGGGGAGCTGTTTTTT.

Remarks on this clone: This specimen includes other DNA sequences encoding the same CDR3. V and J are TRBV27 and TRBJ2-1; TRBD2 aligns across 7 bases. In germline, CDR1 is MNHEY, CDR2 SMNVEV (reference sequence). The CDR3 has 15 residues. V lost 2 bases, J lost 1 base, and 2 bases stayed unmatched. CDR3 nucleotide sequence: TGTGCCAGCAGTTTAGGTAGCGGGTCCTACAATGAGCAGTTCTTC. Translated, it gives CASSLGSGSYNEQFF.

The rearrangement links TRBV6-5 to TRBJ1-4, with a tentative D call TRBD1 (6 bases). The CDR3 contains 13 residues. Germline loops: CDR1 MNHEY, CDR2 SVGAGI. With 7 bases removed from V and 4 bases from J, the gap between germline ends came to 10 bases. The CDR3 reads CASKRGVNEKLFF. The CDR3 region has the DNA TGTGCCAGCAAGAGGGGGGTTAATGAAAAACTGTTTTTT.

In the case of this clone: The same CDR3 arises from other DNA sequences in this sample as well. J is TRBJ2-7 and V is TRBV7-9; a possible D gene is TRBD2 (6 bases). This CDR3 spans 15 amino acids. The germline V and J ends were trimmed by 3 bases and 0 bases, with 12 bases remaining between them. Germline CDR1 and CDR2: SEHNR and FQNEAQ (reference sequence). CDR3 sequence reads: CASSFTGESSYEQYF. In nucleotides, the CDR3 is TGTGCCAGCAGCTTTACGGGGGAAAGCTCCTACGAGCAGTACTTC.

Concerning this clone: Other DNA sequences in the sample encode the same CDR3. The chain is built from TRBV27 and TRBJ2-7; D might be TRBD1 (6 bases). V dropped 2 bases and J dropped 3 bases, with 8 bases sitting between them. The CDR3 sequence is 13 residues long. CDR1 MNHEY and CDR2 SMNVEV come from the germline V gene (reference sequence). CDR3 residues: CASSLGQLYEQYF. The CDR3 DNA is TGTGCCAGCAGTTTAGGACAGCTCTACGAGCAGTACTTC.

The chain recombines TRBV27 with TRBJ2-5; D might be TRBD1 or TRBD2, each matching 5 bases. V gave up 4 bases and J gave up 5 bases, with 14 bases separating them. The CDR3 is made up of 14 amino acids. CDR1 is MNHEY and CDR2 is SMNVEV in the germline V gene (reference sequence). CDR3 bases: TGTGCCAGCAGTTCGGGACCATTCGGGGAGACCCAGTACTTC. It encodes CASSSGPFGETQYF.

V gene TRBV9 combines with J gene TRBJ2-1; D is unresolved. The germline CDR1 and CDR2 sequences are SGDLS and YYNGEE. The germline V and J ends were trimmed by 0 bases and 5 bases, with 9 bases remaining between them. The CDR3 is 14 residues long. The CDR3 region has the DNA TGTGCCAGCAGCGTAGCTACCCCCCACAATGAGCAGTTCTTC. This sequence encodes CASSVATPHNEQFF.

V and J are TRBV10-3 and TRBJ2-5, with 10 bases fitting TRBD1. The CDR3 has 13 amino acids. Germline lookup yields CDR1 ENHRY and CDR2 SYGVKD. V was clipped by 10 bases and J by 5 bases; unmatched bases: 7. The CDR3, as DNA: TGTGCCACTTGGACAGGGGGTGGGGAGACCCAGTACTTC. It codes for CATWTGGGETQYF.